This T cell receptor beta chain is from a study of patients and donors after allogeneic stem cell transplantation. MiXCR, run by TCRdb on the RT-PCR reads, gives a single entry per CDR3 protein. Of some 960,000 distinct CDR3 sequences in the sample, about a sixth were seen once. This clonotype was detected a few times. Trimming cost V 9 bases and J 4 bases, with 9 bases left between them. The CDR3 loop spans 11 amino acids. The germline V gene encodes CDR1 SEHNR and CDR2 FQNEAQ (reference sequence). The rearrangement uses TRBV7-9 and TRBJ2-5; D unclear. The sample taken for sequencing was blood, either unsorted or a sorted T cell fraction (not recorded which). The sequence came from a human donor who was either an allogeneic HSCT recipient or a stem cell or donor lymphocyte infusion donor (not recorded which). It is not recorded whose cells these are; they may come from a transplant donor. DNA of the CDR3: TGTGCCAGTTGGGGTGCAGAGACCCAGTACTTC. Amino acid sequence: CASWGAETQYF. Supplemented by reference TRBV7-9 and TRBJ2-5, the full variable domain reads DTGVSQNPRHKITKRGQNVTFRCDPISEHNRLYWYRQTLGQGPEFLTYFQNEAQLEKSRLLSDRFSAERPKGSFSTLEIQRTEQGDSAMYLCASWGAETQYFGPGTRLLVL.